One and the same sample provided the 8 T cell receptor beta chains below, sequenced in a study of blood T cell repertoires in COVID-19. The method was immunoSEQ multiplex PCR; TCRdb's version includes in-frame clones alone and lacks a portion of them. The sample lists 180,000 or so clones, around 86% occurring once. Material for sequencing was peripheral blood. Receptor source: a man aged 55 to 70 with acute or convalescent COVID-19.

Concerning this clone itself: This same CDR3 is encoded by further DNA sequences in the sample. This chain uses TRBV7-9 with TRBJ1-3, with 8 bases identical to TRBD1. Germline values: CDR1 SEHNR, CDR2 FQNEAQ (reference sequence). The CDR3 runs 15 residues. Germline trimming cut 5 bases from V and 0 bases from J; bases unmatched to any gene: 3. DNA for the CDR3: TGTGCCAGCAGCCTTGGACAGGGCTCTGGAAACACCATATATTTT. Residues: CASSLGQGSGNTIYF. The whole variable domain, remainder taken from reference TRBV7-9 and TRBJ1-3, is DTGVSQNPRHKITKRGQNVTFRCDPISEHNRLYWYRQTLGQGPEFLTYFQNEAQLEKSRLLSDRFSAERPKGSFSTLEIQRTEQGDSAMYLCASSLGQGSGNTIYFGEGSWLTVV.

This clone appeared once. V and J are TRBV27 and TRBJ1-4, with TRBD1 matching 9 bases. The germline V gene has CDR1 MNHEY and CDR2 SMNVEV (reference sequence). Germline trimming cut 5 bases from V and 8 bases from J; bases unmatched to any gene: 15. This CDR3 has 17 residues. DNA for the CDR3: TGTGCCAGCAGTCTACAGGGGGCGCTCGGGTTTGGGGAAAAACTGTTTTTT. This encodes CASSLQGALGFGEKLFF.

The chain carries TRBV7-9 and TRBJ1-1, with unresolved D. The germline gives CDR1 SEHNR, CDR2 FQNEAQ (reference sequence). Trimming pared 0 bases from V and 1 base from J, leaving 9 bases between. CDR3 length equals 15 residues. CDR3: CASSLAWSGNTEAFF. Here the CDR3 DNA reads TGTGCCAGCAGCTTAGCGTGGTCCGGGAACACTGAAGCTTTCTTT.

The chain has TRBV5-4 and TRBJ2-7; the match to TRBD2 covers 8 bases. The CDR3 consists of 15 residues. The germline V gene has CDR1 SGHNT and CDR2 YYREEE (reference sequence). V trimming: 4 bases; J trimming: 0 bases; junction bases outside the gene matches: 6. In DNA, the CDR3 is TGTGCCAGCAGCCCCGGGACTAGGGTCTCCTACGAGCAGTACTTC. Encoded protein: CASSPGTRVSYEQYF.

The rearrangement uses TRBV10-1 and TRBJ2-1, with TRBD1 identical over 12 bases. Looked up from germline, CDR1 is WNHNN and CDR2 is SYGVQD (reference sequence). This CDR3 has 14 residues. Trimming cost V 10 bases and J 6 bases; bases outside gene matches: 7. The CDR3 loop is CATRDRGRFNEQFF. CDR3 DNA: TGCGCCACCAGGGACAGGGGGCGATTCAATGAGCAGTTCTTC.

Ten or more counts support this clone. The chain couples TRBV30 to TRBJ2-7; 7 bases fit TRBD1. V shed 3 bases and J 2 bases; nucleotides not matched to a gene: 10. CDR3 length: 15 residues. The V gene's germline CDR1 is GTSNPN and CDR2 SVGIG (reference sequence). CDR3 bases: TGTGCCTGGAGCTCCTTCCGGGACAGACCCTACGAGCAGTACTTC. Its translation is CAWSSFRDRPYEQYF.

The chain employs TRBV6-5 and TRBJ1-4; 9 nucleotides match TRBD1. The CDR3 consists of 14 residues. V gave up 6 bases and J gave up 8 bases; unmatched junction bases: 7. Germline CDR1 and CDR2: MNHEY and SVGAGI. The CDR3 DNA reads as TGTGCCAGCAGCCCCGGGACAGGGTCGGAAAAACTGTTTTTT. This gives the protein CASSPGTGSEKLFF.

The V call is TRBV1, the J call TRBJ2-3; TRBD1, the table's D call, was not compared with the DNA. TRBV1 is given as a pseudogene. The CDR3 is made up of 16 amino acids. CDR3 bases: TGCACCAGCAGCCAACTGAGGGGGTCAGGGACAGATACGCAGTATTTT. Encoded protein: CTSSQLRGSGTDTQYF.